This TCR beta chain was identified during a study of T cells in Graves' hyperthyroidism and ophthalmopathy. Study-level points and caveats: Most thyroid clonotypes that were expanded above 0.001 also turned up in blood.

The CDR3 regions of TCR beta were amplified from RNA transcripts. When the TCR CDR3 underwent first-round RT-PCR, the HTBI primer set was used. MiXCR was run by TCRdb on the multiplex PCR reads, yielding one entry per CDR3 protein. The data contain more than 500,000 distinct CDR3 sequences, 13% to 15% of them singletons. In this sample, this clonotype turned up a few times. Its matching antigen is unknown. The CDR3 is made up of 14 amino acids. The germline V and J ends were trimmed by 0 bases and 2 bases, with 7 bases remaining between them. CDR1 MGHRA and CDR2 YSYEKL come from the germline V gene. The clonotype comes from a middle-aged woman with Graves' hyperthyroidism. Specimen: blood. The V gene is TRBV4-1, the J gene TRBJ2-5, with D unclear. CDR3 nucleotide sequence: TGCGCCAGCAGCCAAGAGGCAGCTCAAGAGACCCAGTACTTC. Translated, it gives CASSQEAAQETQYF.